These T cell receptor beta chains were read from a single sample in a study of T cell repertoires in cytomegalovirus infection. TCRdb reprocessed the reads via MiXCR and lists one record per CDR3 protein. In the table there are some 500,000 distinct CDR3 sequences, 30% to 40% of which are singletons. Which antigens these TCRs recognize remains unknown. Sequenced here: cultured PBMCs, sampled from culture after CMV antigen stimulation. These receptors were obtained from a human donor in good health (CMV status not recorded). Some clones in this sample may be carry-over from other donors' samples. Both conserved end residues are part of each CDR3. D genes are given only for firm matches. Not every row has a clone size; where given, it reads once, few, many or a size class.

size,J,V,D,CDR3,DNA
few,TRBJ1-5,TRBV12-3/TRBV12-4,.,CASSLALEPQHF,TGTGCCAGCAGTTTAGCGCTGGAGCCCCAGCATTTT
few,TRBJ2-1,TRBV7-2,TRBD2,CASSLAPSGRSTHNEQFF,TGTGCCAGCAGCTTAGCGCCTAGCGGGAGATCTACCCACAATGAGCAGTTCTTC
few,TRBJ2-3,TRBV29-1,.,CSVDRAAGTDTQYF,TGCAGCGTTGACCGGGCGGCTGGCACAGATACGCAGTATTTT
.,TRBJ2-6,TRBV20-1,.,CSARDGALPSSGANVLTF,TGCAGTGCTAGAGATGGGGCACTCCCCAGCTCTGGGGCCAACGTCCTGACTTTC
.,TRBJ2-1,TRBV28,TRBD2,CASSPRLAGVPEQFF,TGTGCCAGCAGTCCGAGACTAGCGGGAGTTCCGGAGCAGTTCTTC
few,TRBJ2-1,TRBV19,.,CASSIASLSYNEQFF,TGTGCCAGTAGTATAGCCTCTCTGTCCTACAATGAGCAGTTCTTC
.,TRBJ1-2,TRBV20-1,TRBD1,CSARVGTDYGYTF,TGCAGTGCTAGAGTCGGGACAGACTATGGCTACACCTTC
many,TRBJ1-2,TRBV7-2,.,CASSSSVTANYGYTF,TGTGCCAGCAGCTCATCGGTGACAGCTAACTATGGCTACACCTTC
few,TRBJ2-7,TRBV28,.,CASSLVGVSATYEQYF,TGTGCCAGCAGTTTAGTTGGGGTCAGTGCAACCTACGAGCAGTACTTC
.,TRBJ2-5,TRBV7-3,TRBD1,CASSPRGRGSETQYF,TGTGCCAGCAGCCCCCGGGGCAGGGGGTCAGAGACCCAGTACTTC
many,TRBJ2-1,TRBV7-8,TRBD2,CASSLKTSGISSYNEQFF,TGTGCCAGCAGCTTAAAGACTAGCGGGATATCCTCCTACAATGAGCAGTTCTTC
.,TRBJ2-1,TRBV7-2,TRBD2,CASSLTWASGSSYNEQFF,TGTGCCAGCAGCTTAACGTGGGCTAGCGGATCCTCCTACAATGAGCAGTTCTTC
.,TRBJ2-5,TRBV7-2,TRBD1,CASSFDRDSETQYF,TGTGCCAGCAGCTTCGATAGGGACAGCGAGACCCAGTACTTC
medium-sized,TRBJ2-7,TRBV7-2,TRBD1,CASSLTGVGYEQYF,TGTGCCAGCAGCCTTACAGGGGTCGGGTACGAGCAGTACTTC
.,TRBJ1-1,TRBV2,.,CASRKNPNTEAFF,TGTGCCAGCAGGAAAAACCCGAACACTGAAGCTTTCTTT
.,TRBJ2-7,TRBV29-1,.,CSVAEEMEYF,TGCAGCGTCGCGGAGGAGATGGAGTACTTC
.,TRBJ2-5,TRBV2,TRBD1,CASSLDRVGETQYF,TGTGCCAGCAGCCTGGACAGGGTCGGAGAGACCCAGTACTTC
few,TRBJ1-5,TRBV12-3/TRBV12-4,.,CASSLRRGNQPQHF,TGTGCCAGCAGTTTGCGGAGGGGGAATCAGCCCCAGCATTTT
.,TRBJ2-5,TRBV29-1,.,CSGQGLEETQYF,TGCAGCGGACAGGGACTCGAAGAGACCCAGTACTTC
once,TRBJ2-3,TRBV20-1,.,CSARALPAGLSTDTQYF,TGCAGTGCTAGAGCCCTCCCGGCAGGGTTAAGCACAGATACGCAGTATTTT
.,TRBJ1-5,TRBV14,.,CASSQSLKGRPRWPQHF,TGTGCCAGCAGCCAAAGTTTAAAAGGGCGGCCAAGGTGGCCCCAGCATTTT
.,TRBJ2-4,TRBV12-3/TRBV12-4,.,CASSRGPEGKNIQYF,TGTGCCAGCTCAAGAGGCCCGGAGGGGAAAAACATTCAGTACTTC
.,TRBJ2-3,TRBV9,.,CASSVEVPDTQYF,TGTGCCAGCAGCGTAGAGGTCCCAGATACGCAGTATTTT
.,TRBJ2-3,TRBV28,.,CASLSSRTDTQYF,TGTGCCAGCTTGAGCAGTCGCACAGATACGCAGTATTTT
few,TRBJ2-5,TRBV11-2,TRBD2,CASSLVFLAGGRETQYF,TGTGCCAGCAGCTTAGTCTTCCTAGCGGGGGGGAGAGAGACCCAGTACTTC
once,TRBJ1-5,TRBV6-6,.,CASSSEGGSYSNQPQHF,TGTGCCAGCAGTTCCGAGGGGGGCAGTTATAGCAATCAGCCCCAGCATTTT
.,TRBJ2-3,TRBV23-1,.,CASRHRGLGTDTQYF,TGCGCCAGCAGGCATCGAGGGCTTGGCACAGATACGCAGTATTTT
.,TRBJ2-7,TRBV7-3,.,CASSSVGGQVKEQYF,TGTGCCAGCAGCTCCGTTGGGGGCCAGGTGAAAGAGCAGTACTTC
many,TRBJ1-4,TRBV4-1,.,CASSPFGESYREKLFF,TGCGCCAGCAGCCCGTTCGGGGAGAGTTATAGGGAAAAACTGTTTTTT
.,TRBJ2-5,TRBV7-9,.,CASRETRRGETQYF,TGTGCCAGCAGGGAGACTAGGAGGGGAGAGACCCAGTACTTC
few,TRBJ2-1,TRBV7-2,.,CASSWAIVGARSREQFF,TGTGCCAGCAGCTGGGCAATCGTGGGGGCGAGAAGTCGAGAGCAGTTCTTC
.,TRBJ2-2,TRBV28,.,CASSSAPRRELFF,TGTGCCAGCAGTTCCGCCCCCCGGCGGGAGCTGTTTTTT
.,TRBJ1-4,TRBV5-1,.,CASNRGPHNEKLFF,TGCGCCAGCAATAGGGGCCCACATAATGAAAAACTGTTTTTT
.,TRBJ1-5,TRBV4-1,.,CASSQVWPGPWEGQPQHF,TGCGCCAGCAGCCAAGTCTGGCCGGGACCCTGGGAGGGTCAGCCCCAGCATTTT
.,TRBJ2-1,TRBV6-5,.,CASSYSGGAAQLIYNEQFF,TGTGCCAGCAGTTACTCTGGGGGGGCAGCCCAACTAATATACAATGAGCAGTTCTTC